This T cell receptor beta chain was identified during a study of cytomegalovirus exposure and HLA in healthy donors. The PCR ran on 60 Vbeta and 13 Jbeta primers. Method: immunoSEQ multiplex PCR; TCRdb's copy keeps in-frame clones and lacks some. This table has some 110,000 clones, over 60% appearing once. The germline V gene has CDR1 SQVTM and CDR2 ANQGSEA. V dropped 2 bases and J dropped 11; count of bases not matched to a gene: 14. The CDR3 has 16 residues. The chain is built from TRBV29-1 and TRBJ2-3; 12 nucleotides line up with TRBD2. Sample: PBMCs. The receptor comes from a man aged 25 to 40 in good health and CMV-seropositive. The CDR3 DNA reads TGCAGCGTTGAAATTATCGCTGGCCTAGCGGGGGGGAGGCAGTATTTT. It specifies CSVEIIAGLAGGRQYF.